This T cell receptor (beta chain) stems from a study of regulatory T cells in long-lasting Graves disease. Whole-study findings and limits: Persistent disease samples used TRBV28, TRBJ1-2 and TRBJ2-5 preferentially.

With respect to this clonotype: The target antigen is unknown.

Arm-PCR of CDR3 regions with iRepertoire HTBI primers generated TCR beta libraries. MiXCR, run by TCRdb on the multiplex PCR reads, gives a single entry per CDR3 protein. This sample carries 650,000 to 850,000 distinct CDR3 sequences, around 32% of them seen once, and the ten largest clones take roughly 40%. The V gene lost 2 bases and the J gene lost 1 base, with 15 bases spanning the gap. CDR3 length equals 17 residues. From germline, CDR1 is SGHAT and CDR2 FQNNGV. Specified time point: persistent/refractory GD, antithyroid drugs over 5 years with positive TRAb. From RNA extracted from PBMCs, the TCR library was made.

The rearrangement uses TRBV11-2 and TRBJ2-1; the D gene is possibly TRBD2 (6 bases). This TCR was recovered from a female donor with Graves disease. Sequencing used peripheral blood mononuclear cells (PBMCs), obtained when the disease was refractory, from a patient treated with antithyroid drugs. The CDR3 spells CASSLIAEGWSYNEQFF. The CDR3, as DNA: TGTGCCAGCAGCTTAATAGCGGAGGGATGGTCCTACAATGAGCAGTTCTTC.